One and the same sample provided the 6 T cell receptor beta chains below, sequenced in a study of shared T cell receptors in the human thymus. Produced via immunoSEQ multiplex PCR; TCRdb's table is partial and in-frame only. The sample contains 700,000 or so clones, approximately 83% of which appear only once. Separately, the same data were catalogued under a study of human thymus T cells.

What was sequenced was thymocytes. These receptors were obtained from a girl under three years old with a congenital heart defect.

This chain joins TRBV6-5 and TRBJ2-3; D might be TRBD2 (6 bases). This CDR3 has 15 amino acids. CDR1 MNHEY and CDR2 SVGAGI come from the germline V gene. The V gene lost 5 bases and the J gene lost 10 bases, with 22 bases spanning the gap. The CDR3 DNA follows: TGTGCCAGCAGTCTCGCCCGGGACTCCCTACGTTCGCAGTATTTT. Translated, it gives CASSLARDSLRSQYF.

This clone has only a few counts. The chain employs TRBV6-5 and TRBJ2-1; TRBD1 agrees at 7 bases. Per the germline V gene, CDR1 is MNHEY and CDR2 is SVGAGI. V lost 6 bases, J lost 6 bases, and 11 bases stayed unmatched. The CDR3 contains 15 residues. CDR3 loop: CASSRKTGTSNEQFF. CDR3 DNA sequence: TGTGCCAGCAGCCGAAAGACAGGGACAAGCAATGAGCAGTTCTTC.

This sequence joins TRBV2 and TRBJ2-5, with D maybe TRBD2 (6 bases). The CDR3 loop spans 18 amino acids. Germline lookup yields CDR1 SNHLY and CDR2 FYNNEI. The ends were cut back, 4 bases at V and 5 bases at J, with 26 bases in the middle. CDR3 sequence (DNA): TGTGCCAGCAGTGTTCTCGTCGGCGGGGACGGAGATATGGAGACCCAGTACTTC. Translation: CASSVLVGGDGDMETQYF.

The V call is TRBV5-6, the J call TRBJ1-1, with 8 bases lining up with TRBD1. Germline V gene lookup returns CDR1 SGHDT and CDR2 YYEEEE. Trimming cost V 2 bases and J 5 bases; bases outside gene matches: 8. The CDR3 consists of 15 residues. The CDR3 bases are TGTGCCAGCAGCTTTGGACAGGGAGTGAGGACTGAAGCTTTCTTT. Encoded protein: CASSFGQGVRTEAFF.

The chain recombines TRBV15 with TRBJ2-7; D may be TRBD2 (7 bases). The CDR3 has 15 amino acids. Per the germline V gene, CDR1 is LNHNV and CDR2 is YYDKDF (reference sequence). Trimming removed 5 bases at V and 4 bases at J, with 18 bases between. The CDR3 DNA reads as TGTGCCACCAGCGGGAGTGGGGGGGGGCGTTACGAGCAGTACTTC. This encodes CATSGSGGGRYEQYF.

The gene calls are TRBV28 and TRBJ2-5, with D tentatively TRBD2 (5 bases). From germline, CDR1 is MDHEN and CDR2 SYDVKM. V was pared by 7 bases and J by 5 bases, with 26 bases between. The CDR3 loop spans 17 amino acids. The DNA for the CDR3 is TGTGCCAGCACAAAAGACACCCTACGGGGAATCGGGGAGACCCAGTACTTC. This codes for CASTKDTLRGIGETQYF.